The rows below give T cell receptor beta chains drawn from one sample of a study of T cells after yellow fever vaccination. TCRdb processed the 5' RACE reads anew with MiXCR; each CDR3 protein has one entry. The table has some 150,000 distinct CDR3 sequences, roughly 9% seen once. This specimen consisted of CD8+ T cells sorted from PBMCs, obtained 45 days after the yellow fever booster vaccination. The receptor set was obtained from a man younger than 30 who received the YFV17D yellow fever vaccine. The CDR3 runs from the conserved cysteine through the conserved F or W. The order of the fields is J gene, clone size, D gene, V gene, CDR3 DNA, CDR3 protein. The D gene is left open where the match is weak. Clone size is shown for a subset of rows, as once, few, many or a class of expanded clone.

J: TRBJ2-2; size: few; D: .; V: TRBV4-1; DNA: TGCGCCAGCAGCCAAGCCGCAGGGAGTACCGGGGAGCTGTTTTTT; CDR3: CASSQAAGSTGELFF
J: TRBJ2-3; size: .; D: .; V: TRBV3-1; DNA: TGTGCCAGCAGCCTTCCCCCAGATACGCAGTATTTT; CDR3: CASSLPPDTQYF
J: TRBJ2-2; size: .; D: .; V: TRBV24-1; DNA: TGTGCCACCAGTGGTGTCAGTGGGGAGCTGTTTTTT; CDR3: CATSGVSGELFF
J: TRBJ2-5; size: few; D: TRBD1; V: TRBV7-8; DNA: TGTGCCAGCAGCGCCCGGGACAGGGGGTCAGAGACCCAGTACTTC; CDR3: CASSARDRGSETQYF
J: TRBJ2-2; size: few; D: .; V: TRBV4-1; DNA: TGCGCCAGCAGCCCCATTACCGCCACCGGGGAGCTGTTTTTT; CDR3: CASSPITATGELFF
J: TRBJ2-1; size: .; D: TRBD2; V: TRBV4-3; DNA: TGCGCCAGCAGCCAAGACTGGGCTAGCGGGTCCTACAATGAGCAGTTCTTC; CDR3: CASSQDWASGSYNEQFF
J: TRBJ2-7; size: many; D: .; V: TRBV20-1; DNA: TGCAGTGCTAGATTGGGACATTCATACGAGCAGTACTTC; CDR3: CSARLGHSYEQYF
J: TRBJ1-1; size: .; D: .; V: TRBV11-1; DNA: TGTGCCAGCAGCTTACACTCGACCCACACTGAAGCTTTCTTT; CDR3: CASSLHSTHTEAFF
J: TRBJ1-2; size: .; D: TRBD1; V: TRBV4-3; DNA: TGCGCCAGCAGCCACAGTAAAGGCAGGGGGCTTTTCGGCTACACCTTC; CDR3: CASSHSKGRGLFGYTF
J: TRBJ2-6; size: few; D: .; V: TRBV6-2/TRBV6-3; DNA: TGTGCCAGCAGTTATGAGGCGTTCAAGTGGGACCGAGAGGCCAACGTCCTGACTTTC; CDR3: CASSYEAFKWDREANVLTF
J: TRBJ1-1; size: many; D: TRBD1; V: TRBV29-1; DNA: TGCAGCGGACGAGGTAGGACAGGCCTAAACACTGAAGCTTTCTTT; CDR3: CSGRGRTGLNTEAFF
J: TRBJ1-2; size: few; D: .; V: TRBV6-5; DNA: TGTGCCAGCAGTTACGGATCGTCGGACAGAGAGGGCTACACCTTC; CDR3: CASSYGSSDREGYTF
J: TRBJ2-5; size: .; D: TRBD1; V: TRBV5-4; DNA: TGTGCCAGCAGCCCCGGGACAGACCAAGAGACCCAGTACTTC; CDR3: CASSPGTDQETQYF
J: TRBJ2-7; size: .; D: .; V: TRBV6-6; DNA: TGTGCCAGCAGTCAACTACGGACAGCGGTCGCGTACGAGCAGTACTTC; CDR3: CASSQLRTAVAYEQYF
J: TRBJ2-4; size: .; D: .; V: TRBV7-2; DNA: TGTGCCAGCAGCTTAGCCTCCGGGCCCGAAAACATTCAGTACTTC; CDR3: CASSLASGPENIQYF
J: TRBJ1-1; size: few; D: .; V: TRBV4-1; DNA: TGCGCCAGCAGCCAAGCGCCGGAGAACACTGAAGCTTTCTTT; CDR3: CASSQAPENTEAFF
J: TRBJ2-1; size: .; D: .; V: TRBV7-3; DNA: TGTGCCAGCAGCTTAGCCCCAAGCTCCTACAATGAGCAGTTCTTC; CDR3: CASSLAPSSYNEQFF
J: TRBJ2-5; size: many; D: TRBD2; V: TRBV12-5; DNA: TGTGCTAGTGGTTGGGCCCCTAGCGGGGGCCACCAAGAGACCCAGTACTTC; CDR3: CASGWAPSGGHQETQYF
J: TRBJ1-1; size: few; D: .; V: TRBV13; DNA: TGTGCCAGCAGCACCCGTCCACTCGATGAAGCTTTCTTT; CDR3: CASSTRPLDEAFF
J: TRBJ2-1; size: few; D: TRBD2; V: TRBV6-2/TRBV6-3; DNA: TGTGCCAGCAGCTCGGTAGCGGGGGGCAGCAATGAGCAGTTCTTC; CDR3: CASSSVAGGSNEQFF
J: TRBJ1-1; size: many; D: TRBD1; V: TRBV3-1; DNA: TGTGCCAGCAGCCCTACAGGGGGCGCGTACCGCACTGAAGCTTTCTTT; CDR3: CASSPTGGAYRTEAFF
J: TRBJ2-3; size: .; D: .; V: TRBV7-2; DNA: TGTGCCAGCAGCTTAATAGGGAATACGCAGTATTTT; CDR3: CASSLIGNTQYF
J: TRBJ2-1; size: .; D: TRBD2; V: TRBV6-2/TRBV6-3; DNA: TGTGCCAGCAGTACACTAGCGGGACTACTATACAATGAGCAGTTCTTC; CDR3: CASSTLAGLLYNEQFF
J: TRBJ2-1; size: few; D: TRBD2; V: TRBV2; DNA: TGTGCCAGCAGTGAAGCAAGGGACTACCGCTACAATGAGCAGTTCTTC; CDR3: CASSEARDYRYNEQFF
J: TRBJ2-1; size: .; D: TRBD2; V: TRBV7-3; DNA: TGTGCCAGCAGCCAACCAGGGACTAGTGGCAATGAGCAGTTCTTC; CDR3: CASSQPGTSGNEQFF
J: TRBJ1-5; size: few; D: .; V: TRBV7-8; DNA: TGTGCCAGCAGCTTAGAGGGGTCGGCCGTTCAGCCCCAGCATTTT; CDR3: CASSLEGSAVQPQHF
J: TRBJ2-1; size: few; D: TRBD2; V: TRBV7-9; DNA: TGTGCCAGCAGCGGACTAGCGGGGGGTTACCTAACCTCCTACAATGAGCAGTTCTTC; CDR3: CASSGLAGGYLTSYNEQFF
J: TRBJ2-7; size: few; D: .; V: TRBV19; DNA: TGTGCCAGTAGTGCTGGCGGCACCTACGAGCAGTACTTC; CDR3: CASSAGGTYEQYF
J: TRBJ2-7; size: many; D: .; V: TRBV7-8; DNA: TGTGCCAGCAGCTTAGGGGGTAGCCCCCACGAGCAGTACTTC; CDR3: CASSLGGSPHEQYF
J: TRBJ2-3; size: many; D: TRBD1; V: TRBV20-1; DNA: TGCAGTGCTAGTTCCGGACAGGGGGCCACAGATACGCAGTATTTT; CDR3: CSASSGQGATDTQYF
J: TRBJ2-7; size: few; D: .; V: TRBV4-2; DNA: TGTGCCAGCAGCCAAGATCTTTACGGGGGTGTCTACGAGCAGTACTTC; CDR3: CASSQDLYGGVYEQYF
J: TRBJ2-6; size: many; D: .; V: TRBV7-6; DNA: TGTGCCAGCAGCTTAAAGGGGGCTGGGGCCAACGTCCTGACTTTC; CDR3: CASSLKGAGANVLTF
J: TRBJ1-5; size: .; D: .; V: TRBV27; DNA: TGTGCCAGCAGTTTAGGAGCCAGAAATCAGCCCCAGCATTTT; CDR3: CASSLGARNQPQHF
J: TRBJ1-1; size: many; D: .; V: TRBV5-1; DNA: TGCGCCAGCAGCCGACTTCCCGTCATCGCAGGGGAAAGGACTGAAGCTTTCTTT; CDR3: CASSRLPVIAGERTEAFF
J: TRBJ2-1; size: .; D: TRBD1; V: TRBV20-1; DNA: TGCAGTGGAGGGGGCACAAACTTC; CDR3: CSGGGTNF
J: TRBJ2-1; size: .; D: TRBD1; V: TRBV4-3; DNA: TGCGCCAGCAGCCAAGATTTGGGACCGGGACAGTTTTACAATGAGCAGTTCTTC; CDR3: CASSQDLGPGQFYNEQFF
J: TRBJ2-7; size: .; D: .; V: TRBV3-1; DNA: TGTGCCAGCAGCCAAGGGGTTTATTTGGGGGACACTACGAAGTACTTC; CDR3: CASSQGVYLGDTTKYF
J: TRBJ2-6; size: few; D: TRBD1; V: TRBV7-3; DNA: TGTGCCAGCAGCTTAAATTGGCAGGGGGCGCCTGGGGCCAACGTCCTGACTTTC; CDR3: CASSLNWQGAPGANVLTF
J: TRBJ2-5; size: .; D: TRBD2; V: TRBV11-2; DNA: TGTGCCAGCAGCCAGTTTTTCGTTCCTGGCGGGGGGTTGAAAGAGACCCAGTACTTC; CDR3: CASSQFFVPGGGLKETQYF
J: TRBJ1-6; size: few; D: .; V: TRBV6-5; DNA: TGTGCCAGCAGTTATTCGGCGGGCTCCTATAATTCACCCCTCCACTTT; CDR3: CASSYSAGSYNSPLHF
J: TRBJ2-2; size: few; D: TRBD1; V: TRBV20-1; DNA: TGCAGTGCTAGTTATCTGGGCAGGGGGCGTATCACCGGGGAGCTGTTTTTT; CDR3: CSASYLGRGRITGELFF
J: TRBJ2-5; size: few; D: TRBD1; V: TRBV19; DNA: TGTGCCAGTCGCAGCAGGGGGCAAGAGACCCAGTACTTC; CDR3: CASRSRGQETQYF
J: TRBJ1-1; size: .; D: TRBD1; V: TRBV29-1; DNA: TGCAGCGTTTCACCCGGGACAGGTGAAGCTTTCTTT; CDR3: CSVSPGTGEAFF